This TCR beta chain was observed in a study of post-analysis software for immune sequencing data. Findings and limits, study-wide: Compared with controls, patients showed significantly lower normalized Chao1 diversity. A few TRBV segments appeared more often in patients than in controls, and TRBV5-6, TRBV5-1 and TRBV20-1 were among these.

Unique molecular identifiers featured in each of the TCR beta cDNA libraries. TCRdb reprocessed the PCR reads with MiXCR, giving one entry per CDR3 protein. The sample contains approximately 250,000 distinct CDR3 sequences, about 38% of which appear only once. This clonotype was recorded many times. The antigen is unknown. This CDR3 spans 16 amino acids. V lost 6 bases to trimming and J lost 2 bases, with 18 bases between them. Germline V lookup: CDR1 SGHRS, CDR2 YFSETQ. The chain employs TRBV5-1 and TRBJ2-4; maybe TRBD1 (6 bases). Sequencing input: blood. The sequence was obtained from a girl between 5 and 17 years old with multiple sclerosis. The CDR3 DNA is TGCGCCAGCACCCCAATAGGGGGTACCTCCAAAAACATTCAGTACTTC. This codes for CASTPIGGTSKNIQYF. Complete variable domain (other parts from reference TRBV5-1 and TRBJ2-4): KAGVTQTPRYLIKTRGQQVTLSCSPISGHRSVSWYQQTPGQGLQFLFEYFSETQRNKGNFPGRFSGRQFSNSRSEMNVSTLELGDSALYLCASTPIGGTSKNIQYFGAGTRLSVL.